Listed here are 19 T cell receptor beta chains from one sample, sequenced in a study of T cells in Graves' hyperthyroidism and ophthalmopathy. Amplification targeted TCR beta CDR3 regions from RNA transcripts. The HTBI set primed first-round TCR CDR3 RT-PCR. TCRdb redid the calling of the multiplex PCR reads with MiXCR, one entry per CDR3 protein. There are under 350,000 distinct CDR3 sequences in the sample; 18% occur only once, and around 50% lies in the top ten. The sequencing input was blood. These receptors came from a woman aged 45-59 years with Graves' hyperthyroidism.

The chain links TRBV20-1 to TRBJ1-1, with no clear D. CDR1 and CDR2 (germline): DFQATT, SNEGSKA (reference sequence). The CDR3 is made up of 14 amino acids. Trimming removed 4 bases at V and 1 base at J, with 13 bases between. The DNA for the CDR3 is TGCAGTGCTAAATGGGCCGCACAGAACACTGAAGCTTTCTTT. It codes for CSAKWAAQNTEAFF.

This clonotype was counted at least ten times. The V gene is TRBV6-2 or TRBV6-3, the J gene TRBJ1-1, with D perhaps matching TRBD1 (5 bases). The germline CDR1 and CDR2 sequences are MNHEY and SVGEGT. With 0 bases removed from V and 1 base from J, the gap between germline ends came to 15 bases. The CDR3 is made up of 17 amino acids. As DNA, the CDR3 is TGTGCCAGCAGTTACTCGAGTTTCAGGGCCGAGAACACTGAAGCTTTCTTT. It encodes CASSYSSFRAENTEAFF.

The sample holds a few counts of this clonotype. The CDR3 nucleotides read TGTGCCAGCAGTTACACCCCCCAGGAGAGCTCTGGGGCCAACGTCCTGACTTTC. Its protein is CASSYTPQESSGANVLTF. V and J are TRBV6-2 or TRBV6-3 and TRBJ2-6; D remains unclear. This CDR3 contains 18 residues. The V gene lost 2 bases and the J gene lost 0 bases, with 14 bases spanning the gap. Germline V CDR1 and CDR2: MNHEY, SVGEGT.

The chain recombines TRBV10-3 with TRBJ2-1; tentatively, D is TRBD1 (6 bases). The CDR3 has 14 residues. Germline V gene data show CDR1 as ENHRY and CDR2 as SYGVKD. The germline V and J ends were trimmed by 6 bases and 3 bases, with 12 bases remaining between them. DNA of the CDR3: TGTGCCATCAGAGGAGGACAGTACTACAATGAGCAGTTCTTC. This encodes CAIRGGQYYNEQFF.

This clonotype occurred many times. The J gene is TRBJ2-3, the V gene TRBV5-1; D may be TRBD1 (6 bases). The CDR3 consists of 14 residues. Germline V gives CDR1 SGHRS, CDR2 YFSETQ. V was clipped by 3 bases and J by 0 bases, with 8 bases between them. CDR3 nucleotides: TGCGCCAGCAGCTCGACAGGTAGCACAGATACGCAGTATTTT. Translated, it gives CASSSTGSTDTQYF.

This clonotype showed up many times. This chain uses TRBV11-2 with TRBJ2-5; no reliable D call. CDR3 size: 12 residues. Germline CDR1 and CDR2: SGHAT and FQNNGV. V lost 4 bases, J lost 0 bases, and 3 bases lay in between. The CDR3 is CASSSDQETQYF. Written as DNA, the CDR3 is TGTGCCAGCAGCTCGGACCAAGAGACCCAGTACTTC.

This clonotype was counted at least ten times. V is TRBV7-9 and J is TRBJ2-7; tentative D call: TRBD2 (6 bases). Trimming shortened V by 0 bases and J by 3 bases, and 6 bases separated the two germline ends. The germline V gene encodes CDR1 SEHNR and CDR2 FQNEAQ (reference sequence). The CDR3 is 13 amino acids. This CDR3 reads CASSLAAGYEQYV. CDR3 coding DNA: TGTGCCAGCAGCTTAGCAGCGGGCTACGAGCAGTACGTC.

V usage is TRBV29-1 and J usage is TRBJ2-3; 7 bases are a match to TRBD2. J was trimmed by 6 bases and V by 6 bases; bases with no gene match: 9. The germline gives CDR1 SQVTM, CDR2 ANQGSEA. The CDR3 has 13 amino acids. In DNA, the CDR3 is TGCAGCGTCAACATGAGACTAGCTGATACGCAGTATTTT. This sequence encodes CSVNMRLADTQYF.

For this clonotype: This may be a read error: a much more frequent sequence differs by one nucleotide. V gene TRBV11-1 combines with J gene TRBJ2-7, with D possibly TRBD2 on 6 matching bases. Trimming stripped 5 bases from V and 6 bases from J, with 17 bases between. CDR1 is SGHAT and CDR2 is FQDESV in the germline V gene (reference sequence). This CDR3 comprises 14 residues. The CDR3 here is CASSLRQMEGEQYF. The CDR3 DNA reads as TGTGCCAGCAGCCTTAGACAAATGGAGGGCGAGCAGTACTTC.

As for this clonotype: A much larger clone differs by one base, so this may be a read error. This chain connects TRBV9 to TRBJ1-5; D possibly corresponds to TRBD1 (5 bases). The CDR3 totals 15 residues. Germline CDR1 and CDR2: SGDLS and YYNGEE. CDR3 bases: TGTGCCAGCAGCGTAGAGGCAGGGCTCAATCAGCCCCGGCATTTT. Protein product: CASSVEAGLNQPRHF.

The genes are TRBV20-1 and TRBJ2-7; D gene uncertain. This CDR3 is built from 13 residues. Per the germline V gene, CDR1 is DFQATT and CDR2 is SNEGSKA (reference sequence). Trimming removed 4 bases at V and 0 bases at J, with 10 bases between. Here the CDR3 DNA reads TGCAGTGCTAATCAACCCTTCTCCTACGAGCAGTACTTC. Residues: CSANQPFSYEQYF.

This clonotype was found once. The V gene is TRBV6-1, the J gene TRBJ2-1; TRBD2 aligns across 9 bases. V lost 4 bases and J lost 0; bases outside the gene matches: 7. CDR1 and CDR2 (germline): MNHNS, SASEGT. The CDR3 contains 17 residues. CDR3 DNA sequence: TGTGCCAGCAGTGTCGTTAGCGGGGGCCTCTCCTACAATGAGCAGTTCTTC. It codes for CASSVVSGGLSYNEQFF.

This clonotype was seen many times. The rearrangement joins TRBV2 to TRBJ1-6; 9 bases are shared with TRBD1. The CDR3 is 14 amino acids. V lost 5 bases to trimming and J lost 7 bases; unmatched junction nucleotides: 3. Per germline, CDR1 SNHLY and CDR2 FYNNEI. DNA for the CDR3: TGTGCCAGCAGTTGGGACAGGGTGAATTCACCCCTCCACTTT. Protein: CASSWDRVNSPLHF.

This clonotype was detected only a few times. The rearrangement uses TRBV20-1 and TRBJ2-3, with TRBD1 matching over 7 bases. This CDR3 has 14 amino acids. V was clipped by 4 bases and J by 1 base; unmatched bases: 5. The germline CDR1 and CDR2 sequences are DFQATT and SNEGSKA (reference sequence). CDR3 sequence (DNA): TGCAGTGCTACCCACAGGGGAGGCACAGATACGCAGTATTTT. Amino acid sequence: CSATHRGGTDTQYF.

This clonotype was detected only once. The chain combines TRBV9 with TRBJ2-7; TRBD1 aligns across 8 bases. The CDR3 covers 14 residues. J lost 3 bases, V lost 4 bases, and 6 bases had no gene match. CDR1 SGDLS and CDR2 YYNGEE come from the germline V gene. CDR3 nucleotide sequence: TGTGCCAGCAGCCAGGGGGCAGGGGGCTACGAGCAGTACTTC. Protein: CASSQGAGGYEQYF.

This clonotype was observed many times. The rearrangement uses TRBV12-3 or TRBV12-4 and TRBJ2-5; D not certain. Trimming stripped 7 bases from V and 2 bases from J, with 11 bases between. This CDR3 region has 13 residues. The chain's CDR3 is CASTSALQETQYF. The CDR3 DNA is TGTGCCAGCACTTCAGCGTTGCAAGAGACCCAGTACTTC.

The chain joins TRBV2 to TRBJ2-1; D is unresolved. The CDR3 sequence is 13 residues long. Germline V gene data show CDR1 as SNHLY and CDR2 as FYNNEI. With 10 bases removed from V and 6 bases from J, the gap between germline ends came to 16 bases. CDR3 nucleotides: TGTGCCATCCCGTCTGAGGTTGGCAATGAGCAGTTCTTC. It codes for CAIPSEVGNEQFF.

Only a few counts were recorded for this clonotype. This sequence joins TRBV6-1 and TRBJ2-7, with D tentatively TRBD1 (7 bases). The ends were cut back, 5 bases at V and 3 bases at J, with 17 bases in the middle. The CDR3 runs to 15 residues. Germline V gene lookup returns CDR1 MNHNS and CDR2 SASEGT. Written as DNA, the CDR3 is TGTGCCAGCAGTAAAACCGGACAGGACTACTACGAGCAGTACTTC. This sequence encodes CASSKTGQDYYEQYF.

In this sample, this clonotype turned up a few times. The CDR3 nucleotides are TGTGCCAGCAGGGAGGAACAGGGGGCGGTCGGGGAGCTGTTTTTT. It encodes CASREEQGAVGELFF. The chain joins TRBV25-1 to TRBJ2-2; 9 bases agree with TRBD1. Germline V gene sequence: CDR1 MGHDK, CDR2 SYGVNS. V lost 6 bases to trimming and J lost 7 bases; unmatched junction nucleotides: 9. The CDR3 spans 15 residues.